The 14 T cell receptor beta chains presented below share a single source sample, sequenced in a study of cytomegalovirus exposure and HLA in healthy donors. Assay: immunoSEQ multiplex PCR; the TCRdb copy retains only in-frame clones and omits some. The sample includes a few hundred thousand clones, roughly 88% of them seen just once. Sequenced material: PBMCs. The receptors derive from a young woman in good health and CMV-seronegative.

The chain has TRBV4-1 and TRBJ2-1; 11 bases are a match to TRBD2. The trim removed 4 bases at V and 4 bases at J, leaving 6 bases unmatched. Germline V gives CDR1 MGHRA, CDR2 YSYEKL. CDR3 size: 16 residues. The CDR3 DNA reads TGCGCCAGCAGCCCACAGGGACTAGCGGAATACAATGAGCAGTTCTTC. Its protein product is CASSPQGLAEYNEQFF.

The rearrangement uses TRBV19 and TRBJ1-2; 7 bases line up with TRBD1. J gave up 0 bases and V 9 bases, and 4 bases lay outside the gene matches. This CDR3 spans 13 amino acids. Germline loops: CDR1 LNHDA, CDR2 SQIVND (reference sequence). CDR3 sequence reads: CASRDSTNYGYTF. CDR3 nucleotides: TGTGCCAGCCGGGACAGTACTAACTATGGCTACACCTTC.

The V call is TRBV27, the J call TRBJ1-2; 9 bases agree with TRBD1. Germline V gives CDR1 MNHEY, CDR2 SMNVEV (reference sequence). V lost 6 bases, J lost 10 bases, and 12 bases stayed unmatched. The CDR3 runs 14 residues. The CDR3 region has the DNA TGTGCCAGCAGCCTCCTCCCACAGGGGGCGGCCTACACCTTC. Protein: CASSLLPQGAAYTF.

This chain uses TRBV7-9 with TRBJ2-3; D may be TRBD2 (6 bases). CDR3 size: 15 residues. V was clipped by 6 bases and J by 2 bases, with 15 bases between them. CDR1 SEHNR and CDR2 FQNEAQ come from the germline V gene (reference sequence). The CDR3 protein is CASSRDLFITDTQYF. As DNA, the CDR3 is TGTGCCAGCAGTCGGGACTTATTCATCACAGATACGCAGTATTTT.

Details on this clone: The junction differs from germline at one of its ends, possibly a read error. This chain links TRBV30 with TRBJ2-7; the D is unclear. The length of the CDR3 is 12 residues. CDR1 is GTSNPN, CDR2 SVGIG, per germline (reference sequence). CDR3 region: CARSVFFYEQYF. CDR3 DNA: TGTGCCCGGAGCGTCTTCTTTTACGAGCAGTACTTC.

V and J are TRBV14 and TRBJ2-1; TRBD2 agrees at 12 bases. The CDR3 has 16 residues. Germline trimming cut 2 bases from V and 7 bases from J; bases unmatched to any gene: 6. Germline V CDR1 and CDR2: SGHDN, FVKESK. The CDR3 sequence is CASSQSLLAGGNEQFF. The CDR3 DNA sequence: TGTGCCAGCAGCCAATCTCTCCTAGCGGGAGGGAATGAGCAGTTCTTC.

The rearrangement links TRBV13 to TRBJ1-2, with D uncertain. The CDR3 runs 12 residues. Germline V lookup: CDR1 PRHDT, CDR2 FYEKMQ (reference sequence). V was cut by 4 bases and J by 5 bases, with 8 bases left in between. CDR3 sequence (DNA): TGTGCCAGCAGCTCCAGAGGGTATGGCTACACCTTC. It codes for CASSSRGYGYTF.

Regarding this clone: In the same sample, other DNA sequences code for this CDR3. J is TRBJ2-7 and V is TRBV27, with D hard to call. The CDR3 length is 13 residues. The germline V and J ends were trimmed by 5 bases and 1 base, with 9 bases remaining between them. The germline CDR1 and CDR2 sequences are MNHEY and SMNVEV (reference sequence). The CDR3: CASSLTSSYEQYF. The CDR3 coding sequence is TGTGCCAGCAGTCTCACATCATCCTACGAGCAGTACTTC.

The CDR3 sequence: CASSTELGHEQYF. DNA for the CDR3: TGTGCCAGCAGCACCGAACTAGGGCACGAGCAGTACTTC. The rearrangement uses TRBV14 and TRBJ2-7; tentatively, D is TRBD2 (5 bases). Germline CDR1 is SGHDN and CDR2 is FVKESK. CDR3 length equals 13 residues. The V end was cut by 5 bases, the J end by 5 bases, with 13 bases between.

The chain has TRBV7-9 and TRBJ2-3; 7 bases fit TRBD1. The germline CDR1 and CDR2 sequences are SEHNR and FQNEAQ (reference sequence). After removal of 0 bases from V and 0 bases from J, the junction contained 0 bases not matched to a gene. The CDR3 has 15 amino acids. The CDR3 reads CASSLAQGSTDTQYF. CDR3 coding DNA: TGTGCCAGCAGCTTAGCACAGGGGAGCACAGATACGCAGTATTTT.

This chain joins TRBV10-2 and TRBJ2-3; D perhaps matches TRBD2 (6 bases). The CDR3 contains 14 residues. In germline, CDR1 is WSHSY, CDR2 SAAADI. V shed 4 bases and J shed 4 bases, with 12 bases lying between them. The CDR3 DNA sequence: TGCGCCAGCAGTGTATCGGGAGACCCAGATACGCAGTATTTT. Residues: CASSVSGDPDTQYF.

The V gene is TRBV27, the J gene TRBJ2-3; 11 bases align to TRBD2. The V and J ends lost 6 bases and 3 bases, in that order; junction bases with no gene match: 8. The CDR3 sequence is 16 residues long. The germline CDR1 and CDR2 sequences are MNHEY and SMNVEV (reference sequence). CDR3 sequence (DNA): TGTGCCAGCAGGGGTAGCGGGAGGGCCGGAACAGATACGCAGTATTTT. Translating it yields CASRGSGRAGTDTQYF.

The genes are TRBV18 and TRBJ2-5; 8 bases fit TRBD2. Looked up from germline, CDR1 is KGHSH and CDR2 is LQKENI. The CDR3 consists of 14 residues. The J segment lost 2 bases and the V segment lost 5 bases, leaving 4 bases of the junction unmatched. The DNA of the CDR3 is TGTGCCAGCTCAACTAGCGGAGTACAAGAGACCCAGTACTTC. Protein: CASSTSGVQETQYF. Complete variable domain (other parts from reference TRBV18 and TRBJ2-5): NAGVMQNPRHLVRRRGQEARLRCSPMKGHSHVYWYRQLPEEGLKFMVYLQKENIIDESGMPKERFSAEFPKEGPSILRIQQVVRGDSAAYFCASSTSGVQETQYFGPGTRLLVL.

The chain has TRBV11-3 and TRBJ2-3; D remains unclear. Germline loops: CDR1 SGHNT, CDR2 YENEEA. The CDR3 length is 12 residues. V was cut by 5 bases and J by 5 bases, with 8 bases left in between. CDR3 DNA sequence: TGTGCCAGCAGCACAATAAGAGATACGCAGTATTTT. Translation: CASSTIRDTQYF. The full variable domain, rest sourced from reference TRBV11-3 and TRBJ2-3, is EAGVVQSPRYKIIEKKQPVAFWCNPISGHNTLYWYLQNLGQGPELLIRYENEEAVDDSQLPKDRFSAERLKGVDSTLKIQPAELGDSAVYLCASSTIRDTQYFGPGTRLTVL.